This is a list of T cell receptor beta chains from one sample in a study of blood T cell repertoires in COVID-19. Repertoires were generated with immunoSEQ multiplex PCR, while TCRdb's copy carries only in-frame clones and drops some. The data show over 200,000 clones, more than 75% seen once. The source material was peripheral blood. These TCRs come from a man aged 35-49 years with active or convalescent COVID-19. Both conserved end residues are trimmed from each CDR3.

cdr3_aa	v_call
AWTRLRTSGGSYEQY	TRBV30
ASSLNAGGLEQY	TRBV7-9
ASSFGQGFLRQY	TRBV19
ASSLVVTVNTEAF	TRBV5-6
ASSYHDRGIYEQY	TRBV5-1
ASSIAQNTEAF	TRBV19
ASSTTSTDTQY	TRBV19
ASSWRSSPSHYGYT	TRBV5-6
ASSPPSQVNTEAF	TRBV18
SVRTAGYGYT	TRBV29-1
ASSQGVIPGGTEAF	TRBV3-1/TRBV3-2
ASSKTQGQSKKSPLH	TRBV19
ASSRGTGTEKLF	TRBV7-9
ASHKGAFQEKLF	TRBV6-5
ASSLAQLAGAASGTQY	TRBV5-6
ASSPPGNQPQH	TRBV2
ASSVAGSVERLGEQY	TRBV9
SASWGRGYGYT	TRBV20-1
ASSPAGEGEIGQPQH	TRBV18
ASSPRWTGTYNSPLH	TRBV11-2
ASSPGVTYNEQF	TRBV9
ALSRPNTEAF	TRBV30
ASSRDRVDSPLH	TRBV6-5
ASIPGQGPHEQY	TRBV5-1
ASSTLTLAGGPETQY	TRBV27
ASSFTQLVAEAF	TRBV11-2
ASSVQGSFPPLH	TRBV9
ASSLLPPEQF	TRBV7-2
ATSEAGTGRLTGELF	TRBV24-1
ASRREGPYNEQF	TRBV6-6
ASRWDREAF	TRBV28
ATQPGGNEQY	TRBV7-9
ASSLPPTGIGETQY	TRBV5-4
ASTRQNDEAF	TRBV25-1
ASSGTSGQETQY	TRBV18
ASSQSREGYTGNTIY	TRBV16
ASSSSLGNSPLH	TRBV5-5
AGPIGGNYGYT	TRBV30
ASSIPTGSGNTEAF	TRBV6-2/TRBV6-3
ASSLYSAQTYEQY	TRBV27
ASSLGGDEQF	TRBV27
ASSSLTGGNNSPLH	TRBV5-1
ASSFRRETNEQF	TRBV27
ASSEAGPSGGELF	TRBV5-1
ASSLGITGAQGGAF	TRBV5-1
ASRLGQGGYGYT	TRBV28
ASSLGAADREDEQY	TRBV5-1
ATSRSLLAGANTGELF	TRBV15
ASSPGTGGNQPQH	TRBV6-4
ASSLERDTEAF	TRBV7-9
ASSGRPGQENRTNVLT	TRBV21-1
ASSLGESPEKLF	TRBV27
ATSREKGNYGYT	TRBV15
ASSSGTGYT	TRBV7-9
ASSIGTASGANVLT	TRBV19
SAAGTGGVRNGYT	TRBV29-1
ASSAPPKTSGRQTVNEQF	TRBV9
ASSFSSTGNTIY	TRBV28
ASSLGDRGEDTQY	TRBV5-1